The 30 T cell receptor beta chains below come from one sample, sequenced in a study of blood T cell repertoires in COVID-19. The table came from immunoSEQ multiplex PCR; TCRdb's copy has only in-frame clones and leaves some out. The sample shows approximately 150,000 clones, approximately 89% of them seen only once. Material: peripheral blood. The source is a human donor in a cohort sampled during active COVID-19.

The V gene is TRBV9, the J gene TRBJ2-7; the D gene is possibly TRBD1 (6 bases). There are 15 residues in the CDR3. Per germline, CDR1 SGDLS and CDR2 YYNGEE. Trimming took 0 bases from V and 0 from J, leaving 10 bases between them. CDR3 sequence reads: CASSVGTDASYEQYF. In DNA, the CDR3 is TGTGCCAGCAGCGTAGGGACAGACGCCTCCTACGAGCAGTACTTC.

V usage is TRBV5-6 and J usage is TRBJ2-7, with TRBD2 matching over 7 bases. Germline V lookup: CDR1 SGHDT, CDR2 YYEEEE. Losses at the gene ends were 6 bases for V and 6 bases for J; bases not matched to a gene: 15. This CDR3 region has 15 residues. In nucleotides, the CDR3 is TGTGCCAGCAACCCACCGGGACTAAAGGCCCCCGAGCAGTACTTC. Its protein is CASNPPGLKAPEQYF.

The CDR3 here is CASSLGPGDQGEKLFF. The DNA of the CDR3 is TGTGCCAGCAGCTTGGGGCCTGGGGATCAGGGTGAAAAACTGTTTTTT. The chain uses TRBV5-6 and TRBJ1-4, with D possibly matching TRBD1 (5 bases). Germline CDR1 reads SGHDT; CDR2 reads YYEEEE. V shed 0 bases and J shed 7 bases, with 16 bases lying between them. The CDR3 consists of 16 residues.

This clone occurred once. J is TRBJ2-5 and V is TRBV7-7, with 11 bases aligning to TRBD2. CDR1 and CDR2 from the germline V gene are SSHAT and FNYEAQ (reference sequence). The CDR3 runs to 17 residues. The J segment lost 1 base and the V segment lost 5 bases, leaving 9 bases of the junction unmatched. Written as DNA, the CDR3 is TGTGCCAGCAGCCCCGCCGGGCTAGCGGGGGGCCAAGAGACCCAGTACTTC. Protein product: CASSPAGLAGGQETQYF.

This clone was detected only once. V and J are TRBV11-2 and TRBJ2-3, with D perhaps matching TRBD2 (5 bases). CDR1 and CDR2 (germline): SGHAT, FQNNGV. The CDR3 runs to 15 residues. Trimming stripped 1 base from V and 5 bases from J, with 13 bases between. This chain's CDR3 is CASSLGRGFIDTQYF. The CDR3 DNA follows: TGTGCCAGCAGCTTAGGTCGGGGTTTCATAGATACGCAGTATTTT.

The genes are TRBV9 and TRBJ2-5; no reliable D call. Germline CDR1 SGDLS, CDR2 YYNGEE. This CDR3 comprises 15 residues. Trimming took 0 bases from V and 4 from J, leaving 13 bases between them. The CDR3 DNA follows: TGTGCCAGCAGCGTAGGGGTGGGCCCCCCAGAGACCCAGTACTTC. Encoded protein: CASSVGVGPPETQYF. The full variable domain, in which reference TRBV9 and TRBJ2-5 provide the parts outside the CDR3, is DSGVTQTPKHLITATGQRVTLRCSPRSGDLSVYWYQQSLDQGLQFLIQYYNGEERAKGNILERFSAQQFPDLHSELNLSSLELGDSALYFCASSVGVGPPETQYFGPGTRLLVL.

The V gene is TRBV6-2 or TRBV6-3, the J gene TRBJ1-5; TRBD1 aligns across 7 bases. After removal of 2 bases from V and 9 bases from J, the junction contained 7 bases not matched to a gene. Looked up from germline, CDR1 is MNHEY and CDR2 is SVGEGT. The CDR3 sequence is 14 residues long. As DNA, the CDR3 is TGTGCCAGCAGTTACCGAGGGGGCCGCAGGCCCCAGCATTTT. Its translation is CASSYRGGRRPQHF.

This chain connects TRBV27 to TRBJ1-1, with a possible D match to TRBD1 (5 bases). Per germline, CDR1 MNHEY and CDR2 SMNVEV (reference sequence). Trimming left V 5 bases short and J 5 bases short, with 18 bases between. The CDR3 consists of 15 residues. CDR3 in amino acids: CASSAVGRGGTEAFF. The DNA of the CDR3 is TGTGCCAGCAGTGCTGTCGGGAGGGGAGGAACTGAAGCTTTCTTT.

The chain has TRBV24-1 and TRBJ1-3; 8 nucleotides align to TRBD1. Germline CDR1 and CDR2: KGHDR and SFDVKD. V shed 1 base, J shed 5 bases, and the junction held 3 bases outside the gene matches. This CDR3 has 15 residues. The chain's CDR3 is CATSDLRDRRNTIYF. The DNA of the CDR3 is TGTGCCACCAGTGATTTAAGGGACAGGAGAAACACCATATATTTT.

The V call is TRBV5-1, the J call TRBJ2-1, with TRBD1 identical over 8 bases. The germline V gene has CDR1 SGHRS and CDR2 YFSETQ. V shed 2 bases, J shed 6 bases, and the junction held 1 base outside the gene matches. The CDR3 length is 13 residues. As DNA, the CDR3 is TGCGCCAGCAGCTTAACAGGGGGCAATGAGCAGTTCTTC. It codes for CASSLTGGNEQFF.

The V and J genes are TRBV2 and TRBJ1-4; D possibly corresponds to TRBD1 (6 bases). This CDR3 is 14 amino acids long. With 2 bases removed from V and 9 bases from J, the gap between germline ends came to 13 bases. Germline V lookup: CDR1 SNHLY, CDR2 FYNNEI. The chain's CDR3 is CASSETRTGQKLFF. Written as DNA, the CDR3 is TGTGCCAGCAGTGAAACCCGCACAGGGCAAAAACTGTTTTTT.

The chain joins TRBV27 to TRBJ2-4; 9 nucleotides match TRBD1. Trimming removed 4 bases from V and 0 bases from J; junction bases left unmatched: 7. The CDR3 consists of 17 residues. CDR1 and CDR2 from the germline V gene are MNHEY and SMNVEV (reference sequence). The CDR3 loop is CASSSTGTGRAKNIQYF. CDR3 DNA sequence: TGTGCCAGCAGTTCGACCGGGACAGGGAGAGCCAAAAACATTCAGTACTTC.

The V and J genes are TRBV19 and TRBJ1-6, with D possibly TRBD1 on 5 matching bases. This CDR3 is 14 amino acids long. Between the trimmed V and J ends, which lost 3 bases and 9 bases, there was a span of 12 bases. Germline-derived CDR1 and CDR2 are LNHDA and SQIVND (reference sequence). CDR3 sequence reads: CASSMMGLGSPLHF. CDR3 coding DNA: TGTGCCAGTAGTATGATGGGACTCGGTTCACCCCTCCACTTT. The whole variable domain, remainder taken from reference TRBV19 and TRBJ1-6, is DGGITQSPKYLFRKEGQNVTLSCEQNLNHDAMYWYRQDPGQGLRLIYYSQIVNDFQKGDIAEGYSVSREKKESFPLTVTSAQKNPTAFYLCASSMMGLGSPLHFGNGTRLTVT.

This clone has only a few counts. V and J are TRBV2 and TRBJ1-1; D not resolved. Germline V gene data show CDR1 as SNHLY and CDR2 as FYNNEI. This CDR3 has 11 residues. The ends were cut back, 6 bases at V and 11 bases at J, with 13 bases in the middle. The CDR3: CASREQRSAFF. The CDR3 nucleotides read TGTGCCAGCAGAGAGCAGAGGTCCGCTTTCTTT.

V gene TRBV5-4 combines with J gene TRBJ1-2, with 7 bases identical to TRBD1. Germline CDR1 and CDR2: SGHNT and YYREEE (reference sequence). The CDR3 totals 15 residues. V lost 4 bases to trimming and J lost 4 bases; unmatched junction nucleotides: 10. Written as DNA, the CDR3 is TGTGCCAGCAGCCCCCCGACAGGGAGTAGCTATGGCTACACCTTC. It yields the protein CASSPPTGSSYGYTF.

In DNA form, the CDR3 reads TGTGCCAGCAGTTTGGGCAGCTACACAGATACGCAGTATTTT. Translating it yields CASSLGSYTDTQYF. V and J are TRBV27 and TRBJ2-3; D unresolved. This CDR3 has 14 residues. The germline V gene encodes CDR1 MNHEY and CDR2 SMNVEV (reference sequence). The ends were cut back, 3 bases at V and 2 bases at J, with 9 bases in the middle.

V usage is TRBV5-4 and J usage is TRBJ2-5, with D possibly being TRBD1 (6 bases). Trimming removed 0 bases from V and 3 bases from J, with 12 bases in between. The CDR3 has 15 residues. Germline V gene data show CDR1 as SGHNT and CDR2 as YYREEE (reference sequence). The CDR3 DNA is TGTGCCAGCAGCTTGGAGGGCAGGGGAAAAGAGACCCAGTACTTC. This translates into CASSLEGRGKETQYF.

This chain uses TRBV5-5 with TRBJ1-4; D possibly corresponds to TRBD1 (5 bases). V lost 4 bases and J lost 8, with 15 bases in between. The CDR3 sequence is 14 residues long. Germline values: CDR1 SGHKS, CDR2 YYEKEE (reference sequence). CDR3 DNA sequence: TGTGCCAGCAGCGCGGGACTCTCTGCCGAAAAACTGTTTTTT. This codes for CASSAGLSAEKLFF.

The CDR3 nucleotides are TGCGCCAGCCGGCCGGGCGGGGCCGACGCTAACTATGGCTACACCTTC. Translated: CASRPGGADANYGYTF. The chain couples TRBV5-1 to TRBJ1-2; D may be TRBD1 (5 bases). The CDR3 has 16 residues. Germline loops: CDR1 SGHRS, CDR2 YFSETQ. The germline V and J ends were trimmed by 7 bases and 0 bases, with 19 bases remaining between them. The complete variable domain, with remaining parts taken from reference TRBV5-1 and TRBJ1-2, reads KAGVTQTPRYLIKTRGQQVTLSCSPISGHRSVSWYQQTPGQGLQFLFEYFSETQRNKGNFPGRFSGRQFSNSRSEMNVSTLELGDSALYLCASRPGGADANYGYTFGSGTRLTVV.

J is TRBJ1-5 and V is TRBV7-8, with TRBD1 identical over 7 bases. This CDR3 is 14 amino acids long. Germline V gives CDR1 SGHVS, CDR2 FQNEAQ. J lost 2 bases, V lost 5 bases, and 3 bases had no gene match. CDR3 region: CASSLQGRNQPQHF. The CDR3 nucleotides read TGTGCCAGCAGCCTACAGGGGCGCAATCAGCCCCAGCATTTT.

The chain combines TRBV2 with TRBJ1-1, with a tentative D call TRBD1 (5 bases). The CDR3 has 14 amino acids. V dropped 6 bases and J dropped 1 base, with 12 bases sitting between them. Germline V gene data show CDR1 as SNHLY and CDR2 as FYNNEI. For the CDR3, the DNA is TGTGCCAGCAGCGTCAGGGTAGGGAACACTGAAGCTTTCTTT. Protein product: CASSVRVGNTEAFF.

The gene calls are TRBV18 and TRBJ2-5, with D perhaps TRBD2 (6 bases). The CDR3 totals 15 residues. CDR1 KGHSH and CDR2 LQKENI come from the germline V gene. The V end lost 4 bases, the J end lost 2 bases, and 14 bases lay between the germline ends. CDR3 in DNA: TGTGCCAGCTCACAAATTATAGCGGTTCAAGAGACCCAGTACTTC. Amino acid sequence: CASSQIIAVQETQYF. Filled out from reference TRBV18 and TRBJ2-5, the complete variable domain reads NAGVMQNPRHLVRRRGQEARLRCSPMKGHSHVYWYRQLPEEGLKFMVYLQKENIIDESGMPKERFSAEFPKEGPSILRIQQVVRGDSAAYFCASSQIIAVQETQYFGPGTRLLVL.

V usage is TRBV20-1 and J usage is TRBJ2-7; no firm D call. V shed 3 bases and J shed 3 bases, with 9 bases lying between them. CDR3 length equals 12 residues. Germline values: CDR1 DFQATT, CDR2 SNEGSKA (reference sequence). The CDR3 sequence is CSASRQDYEQYF. The CDR3 coding sequence is TGCAGTGCTAGTAGGCAGGACTACGAGCAGTACTTC.

The rearrangement links TRBV7-2 to TRBJ2-3, with 12 positions matching TRBD2. The CDR3 runs 18 residues. Unmatched junction bases numbered 10, after V lost 2 bases and J lost 4 bases. In germline, CDR1 is SGHTA, CDR2 FQGNSA. For the CDR3, the DNA is TGTGCCAGCAGCTTATGGCTAGCGGGGGGGAGTGGTGCAGATACGCAGTATTTT. This gives the protein CASSLWLAGGSGADTQYF.

V gene TRBV7-3 combines with J gene TRBJ2-7; 9 nucleotides align to TRBD1. V trimming: 0 bases; J trimming: 3 bases; junction bases outside the gene matches: 9. Germline V lookup: CDR1 SGHTA, CDR2 FQGTGA. The CDR3 is 17 amino acids. In nucleotides, the CDR3 is TGTGCCAGCAGCTTAACCCCTCTAGGACAGGGGTACTACGAGCAGTACTTC. Residues: CASSLTPLGQGYYEQYF.

This clone was counted once. The chain employs TRBV7-6 and TRBJ2-5, with TRBD2 identical over 12 bases. Germline loops: CDR1 SGHVS, CDR2 FNYEAQ. V lost 2 bases, J lost 1 base, and 5 bases stayed unmatched. The length of the CDR3 is 17 residues. CDR3 amino acids: CASSLTASGGVQETQYF. The CDR3 DNA reads TGTGCCAGCAGCTTAACGGCTAGCGGGGGGGTCCAAGAGACCCAGTACTTC. Full variable domain (outside the CDR3, taken from reference TRBV7-6 and TRBJ2-5): GAGVSQSPRYKVTKRGQDVALRCDPISGHVSLYWYRQALGQGPEFLTYFNYEAQQDKSGLPNDRFSAERPEGSISTLTIQRTEQRDSAMYRCASSLTASGGVQETQYFGPGTRLLVL.

The chain employs TRBV9 and TRBJ2-2; 7 bases are shared with TRBD2. Germline V gene lookup returns CDR1 SGDLS and CDR2 YYNGEE. The CDR3 is 16 residues long. Unmatched junction bases numbered 4, after V lost 2 bases and J lost 0 bases. The CDR3 region is CASSVRRGTNTGELFF. The CDR3 DNA follows: TGTGCCAGCAGCGTTAGGCGGGGGACGAACACCGGGGAGCTGTTTTTT.

V and J are TRBV6-1 and TRBJ1-2; no reliable D call. With 2 bases removed from V and 8 bases from J, the gap between germline ends came to 18 bases. The CDR3 runs to 15 residues. From germline, CDR1 is MNHNS and CDR2 SASEGT. CDR3 in amino acids: CASSESRGTPRGYTF. Here the CDR3 DNA reads TGTGCCAGCAGTGAATCCCGGGGAACGCCGAGGGGCTACACCTTC.

This clone was seen only once. The chain links TRBV7-2 to TRBJ2-5; 10 bases align to TRBD1. Trimming took 1 base from V and 5 from J; bases not matched to a gene: 4. The CDR3 length is 15 residues. CDR1 is SGHTA, CDR2 FQGNSA, per germline. Here the CDR3 DNA reads TGTGCCAGCAGCTTAGGGACAGGGGGGTCGGAGACCCAGTACTTC. Residues: CASSLGTGGSETQYF.

The chain employs TRBV9 and TRBJ2-7; weak D call: TRBD2 (6 bases). CDR1 is SGDLS and CDR2 is YYNGEE in the germline V gene. The CDR3 runs 16 residues. V was trimmed by 0 bases and J by 0 bases, leaving 13 bases between them. CDR3 protein: CASSVGVAENSYEQYF. CDR3 in DNA: TGTGCCAGCAGCGTAGGGGTAGCGGAAAACTCCTACGAGCAGTACTTC.